This TCR beta chain was sequenced for a study of blood T cell repertoires in COVID-19. The count of this clone is one. CDR1 SGHAT and CDR2 FQDESV come from the germline V gene (reference sequence). This CDR3 has 15 amino acids. Trimming removed 3 bases from V and 3 bases from J; junction bases left unmatched: 5. Sequencing used immunoSEQ multiplex PCR; TCRdb keeps in-frame clones, though not all of them. The sample lists nearly 95,000 clones, around two thirds occurring once. The rearrangement links TRBV11-1 to TRBJ2-1; the match to TRBD1 covers 7 bases. This clonotype originated in a man between 65 and 79 years old with COVID-19, enrolled during active disease. The sample taken for sequencing was peripheral blood. CDR3 loop: CASSFRGQIYNEQFF. CDR3 bases: TGTGCCAGCAGCTTCAGGGGACAGATCTACAATGAGCAGTTCTTC.